The 14 T cell receptor beta chains reported below all come from one sample, sequenced in a study of human CD4 T cells and Enterobacteriaceae (dated by TCRdb to the early 2020s). Receptor amplification or capture employed the immunoSEQ multiplex PCR assay. TCRdb re-hosts the immuneACCESS table, in-frame sequences only. Its copies lack some clones; in the studies checked, an unresolved V gene accounts for under half of them, and the cause for the rest is not known. The sample includes 25,000 to 30,000 clones, with roughly 80% observed a single time. Roughly 0.96% of the sample lies in the top ten. On a FACSAria III, memory CD4+ T cells were FACS-sorted to over 98% purity, defined as all CD4+ cells except CD45RA+CCR7+CD95- naive cells. What was sequenced was memory CD4+ T cells from blood. The cell subset or site label, read with the paper, signifies: total memory CD4 T cells sorted directly ex vivo, unstimulated. The receptors were gathered from a human donor in good health.

The chain carries TRBV27 and TRBJ1-3; D call uncertain. The CDR3 spans 15 residues. V dropped 6 bases and J dropped 2 bases, with 14 bases sitting between them. CDR1 is MNHEY and CDR2 is SMNVEV in the germline V gene (reference sequence). The CDR3 reads CASRDTRVAGNTIYF. The CDR3 DNA follows: TGTGCCAGCAGGGATACCCGGGTGGCTGGAAACACCATATATTTT.

The V and J genes are TRBV7-9 and TRBJ2-1, with a tentative D call TRBD2 (5 bases). The germline CDR1 and CDR2 sequences are SEHNR and FQNEAQ (reference sequence). V was shortened by 5 bases and J by 4 bases, with 12 bases between the two germline ends. CDR3 length: 14 amino acids. In DNA, the CDR3 is TGTGCCAGCAGCCCCAAGGGAGCTTACAATGAGCAGTTCTTC. Translating gives CASSPKGAYNEQFF.

This clone was observed a handful of times. The V and J genes are TRBV30 and TRBJ1-2; TRBD1 matches at 7 bases. The V segment lost 5 bases and the J segment 3 bases; nucleotides outside the gene matches: 9. Germline CDR1 GTSNPN, CDR2 SVGIG (reference sequence). The CDR3 loop spans 14 amino acids. DNA for the CDR3: TGTGCCTGGGACCGACAGGGAAGATACTATGGCTACACCTTC. As protein: CAWDRQGRYYGYTF. The complete variable domain, with remaining parts taken from reference TRBV30 and TRBJ1-2, reads SQTIHQWPATLVQPVGSPLSLECTVEGTSNPNLYWYRQAAGRGLQLLFYSVGIGQISSEVPQNLSASRPQDRQFILSSKKLLLSDSGFYLCAWDRQGRYYGYTFGSGTRLTVV.

This rearrangement joins TRBV2 to TRBJ2-7; D perhaps matches TRBD2 (7 bases). Trimming stripped 8 bases from V and 0 bases from J, with 20 bases between. This CDR3 spans 16 amino acids. Germline V gives CDR1 SNHLY, CDR2 FYNNEI. The CDR3 sequence: CASYEQGGGLSYEQYF. DNA of the CDR3: TGTGCCAGCTACGAACAGGGAGGGGGGCTCTCCTACGAGCAGTACTTC.

The chain couples TRBV5-4 to TRBJ2-3, with D uncertain. The CDR3 is made up of 14 amino acids. V dropped 1 base and J dropped 2 bases, with 8 bases sitting between them. Germline V CDR1 and CDR2: SGHNT, YYREEE (reference sequence). The chain's CDR3 is CASSLRRATDTQYF. The CDR3 DNA is TGTGCCAGCAGCTTGCGCCGGGCCACAGATACGCAGTATTTT.

This rearrangement joins TRBV27 to TRBJ1-1, with D possibly TRBD1 on 5 matching bases. Between the trimmed V and J ends, which lost 6 bases and 8 bases, there was a span of 25 bases. The germline CDR1 and CDR2 sequences are MNHEY and SMNVEV (reference sequence). There are 16 residues in the CDR3. CDR3 protein: CASSEFGVGRLGEAFF. The CDR3 nucleotides are TGTGCCAGCAGCGAGTTCGGGGTGGGACGTTTAGGGGAAGCTTTCTTT.

As to this clone: The junction shows a germline mismatch at one end, possibly a read error. CDR3 protein: CASNLGGFSTDTQYF. The CDR3 DNA sequence: TGTGCCAGCAACTTAGGAGGCTTTAGCACAGATACGCAGTATTTT. The V gene is TRBV11-2, the J gene TRBJ2-3; D may be TRBD2 (5 bases). Germline lookup yields CDR1 SGHAT and CDR2 FQNNGV. This CDR3 is built from 15 residues. Drawing the rest from reference TRBV11-2 and TRBJ2-3, the complete variable domain is EAGVAQSPRYKIIEKRQSVAFWCNPISGHATLYWYQQILGQGPKLLIQFQNNGVVDDSQLPKDRFSAERLKGVDSTLKIQPAKLEDSAVYLCASNLGGFSTDTQYFGPGTRLTVL.

Details on this clone: The sample carries other DNA sequences with the same CDR3. The chain links TRBV6-5 to TRBJ1-1; D is undetermined. V was clipped by 2 bases and J by 5 bases, with 6 bases between them. The CDR3 is 12 amino acids. CDR1 is MNHEY, CDR2 SVGAGI, per germline. CDR3 DNA: TGTGCCAGCAGTTACGGCAGGACTGAAGCTTTCTTT. Residues: CASSYGRTEAFF.

This clone was found once. The rearrangement links TRBV5-1 to TRBJ1-4; D is unclear. CDR1 and CDR2 (germline): SGHRS, YFSETQ. The CDR3 is 14 residues long. Trimming cost V 3 bases and J 7 bases, with 13 bases left between them. CDR3 DNA sequence: TGCGCCAGCAGCTCCTCTACCGGTCGTGAAAAACTGTTTTTT. Translation: CASSSSTGREKLFF.

The chain links TRBV5-1 to TRBJ1-1, with D possibly being TRBD1 (6 bases). The V end was cut by 4 bases, the J end by 1 base, with 17 bases between. The CDR3 is 16 residues long. Per germline, CDR1 SGHRS and CDR2 YFSETQ. The CDR3 region is CASSQPAGVRNTEAFF. CDR3 in DNA: TGCGCCAGCAGCCAGCCAGCAGGGGTACGGAACACTGAAGCTTTCTTT.

This sequence joins TRBV10-2 and TRBJ1-3; 9 nucleotides match TRBD1. The CDR3 extends over 15 amino acids. Unmatched junction bases numbered 3, after V lost 4 bases and J lost 2 bases. Germline lookup yields CDR1 WSHSY and CDR2 SAAADI. The CDR3 protein is CASSVTGGTGNTIYF. In DNA form, the CDR3 reads TGCGCCAGCAGTGTAACAGGGGGCACTGGAAACACCATATATTTT.

This clone was recorded once. This chain uses TRBV28 with TRBJ2-7; 7 nucleotides align to TRBD1. Germline CDR1 and CDR2: MDHEN and SYDVKM. The CDR3 spans 15 residues. The junction had 11 bases not matched to a gene; V was cut back by 6 bases and J by 3 bases. Here the CDR3 reads CASSLLAGTVYEQYF. As DNA, the CDR3 is TGTGCCAGCAGCCTCCTTGCCGGGACAGTCTACGAGCAGTACTTC.

V usage is TRBV5-1 and J usage is TRBJ2-7; 9 bases are a match to TRBD1. Germline assignment: CDR1 SGHRS and CDR2 YFSETQ. The trim removed 0 bases at V and 2 bases at J, leaving 6 bases unmatched. CDR3 length: 16 amino acids. CDR3 sequence (DNA): TGCGCCAGCAGCTTGGATGGGACAGGGAGCCCCTACGAGCAGTACTTC. Protein sequence: CASSLDGTGSPYEQYF.

The count of this clone is one. DNA for the CDR3: TGTGCAAGTCGCTCTCGCCTAGCGGGGCCCCGGGAGACCCAGTACTTC. Translating gives CASRSRLAGPRETQYF. The chain recombines TRBV12-2 with TRBJ2-5; TRBD2, the D gene given by the table, was not confirmed from the DNA. TRBV12-2 is marked as a pseudogene. The CDR3 sequence is 16 residues long.